This section outlines one TCR beta chain sequence together with its context. This clone was counted a few times. There is no known antigen for this receptor. No clone much larger than this one lies a single base away; base qualities are absent. TCRbeta CDR3 regions were amplified from genomic DNA using the immunoSEQ Assay, a bias-controlled multiplex PCR. Under the source paper's analysis protocol: Within the assay, amplification of reference gene primers was used to estimate how many nucleated cells each sample contained. To quantify the absolute abundance of each unique TCRbeta CDR3 rearrangement, sequence reads were collapsed and filtered. For each sample, productive Simpson clonality was calculated as the square root of Simpson's diversity index over productive rearrangements. What TCRdb holds here is the immuneACCESS table cut down to in-frame rearrangements. Part of the clones is not present; checked against another copy, under half of the missing clones reflect an unresolved V gene, and the others are unexplained. The D gene and trimming were derived from the DNA, and the V and J assignments and clone size from that table. Across this sample there are 95,000 to 100,000 clones, with roughly 79% seen only once. Together, the top ten hold about 9.4% of the sample.

This entry belongs to a study of blood T cell repertoires in COVID-19 (dated by TCRdb to 2019 to 2021). About the full investigation: The collaborator samples originated in the United States, Italy and Spain and spanned the acute and convalescent phases of COVID-19. The prospective study material was composed of cDNA or gDNA derived from T cells, B-cell-depleted T cells, or PBMCs. Deeply sampled blood TCRbeta repertoires from subjects exposed to, actively infected with, or recovered from COVID-19 were included in the dataset. A freely available public database, intended as a resource for researchers studying the immune response to SARS-CoV-2, is where the repertoires were released. The samples were drawn from two sources: the first 160 participants of the ongoing ImmuneRACE study, and about 1,300 subjects contributed by 6 global collaborators. Sample metadata almost always included a de-identified subject ID, COVID-19 status, age in years and sex. HLA class I and class II types, where available, came from metadata supplied by the sample provider rather than from assay-based typing. On the study overall, not on this receptor specifically: The quantity of clinical and demographic metadata differed by source and by participant and was supplied without curation.

V is reduced by 0 bases and J by 9 bases, leaving a spacing of 15 bases between them. Taken from cysteine to phenylalanine, the CDR3 has 15 residues. The entry retains the CDR3 DNA only, 45 bases that are in frame from base 1. From the germline V gene (reference sequence), CDR1 is MNHNY and CDR2 is SVGAGI. The collaborating institutions used their own protocols to collect whole blood in K2EDTA tubes. For TCRbeta analysis, collaborators shipped samples as frozen whole blood, isolated PBMCs, or DNA extracted from either of those sample types. The specimen was peripheral blood. The TCR comes from a man between 65 and 79 years old with acute or convalescent COVID-19. The chain is assembled from TRBV6-6 and TRBJ1-3; the D gene identity is not certain. The CDR3 reads CASSYSNTGGSTIYF. In nucleotide form, the sequence is TGTGCCAGCAGTTACTCCAACACCGGAGGGAGCACCATATATTTT.